This entry lists 4 T cell receptor beta chains sequenced from one sample in a study of cytomegalovirus exposure and HLA in healthy donors. Only in-frame clones appear in the TCRdb table, and some are missing; sequencing was by immunoSEQ multiplex PCR. The table lists 150,000 to 180,000 clones, just over 85% of them singletons, with approximately 2% in the top ten. The sample consisted of PBMCs. The receptors stem from a human donor in good health.

The chain couples TRBV5-6 to TRBJ1-2; tentative D call: TRBD1 (5 bases). The CDR3 loop spans 14 amino acids. Trimming left V 4 bases short and J 0 bases short, with 10 bases between. From germline, CDR1 is SGHDT and CDR2 YYEEEE. Here the CDR3 reads CASSPDRANYGYTF. CDR3 bases: TGTGCCAGCAGCCCCGACAGAGCTAACTATGGCTACACCTTC.

This clone was detected once. The rearrangement links TRBV18 to TRBJ2-1, with 14 bases that match TRBD2. This CDR3 is built from 19 residues. The germline V gene encodes CDR1 KGHSH and CDR2 LQKENI. V gave up 1 base and J gave up 2 bases; unmatched junction bases: 7. CDR3 DNA: TGTGCCAGCTCACCACGGTCTTCGGGACTAGCGGGAGCCTACAATGAGCAGTTCTTC. As protein: CASSPRSSGLAGAYNEQFF.

This chain uses TRBV7-3 with TRBJ2-5; D gene unclear. CDR3 length: 13 amino acids. The V end was cut by 5 bases, the J end by 4 bases, with 11 bases between. Germline CDR1 and CDR2: SGHTA and FQGTGA. CDR3: CASSPPSGETQYF. The DNA for the CDR3 is TGTGCCAGCAGCCCCCCCTCGGGAGAGACCCAGTACTTC.

The CDR3 coding sequence is TGTGCCACCCACATAGGGGTCGGCTACACCTTC. Its translation: CATHIGVGYTF. The chain has TRBV6-1 and TRBJ1-2; maybe TRBD1 (5 bases). The CDR3 loop spans 11 amino acids. CDR1 MNHNS and CDR2 SASEGT come from the germline V gene. V dropped 10 bases and J dropped 8 bases, with 14 bases sitting between them.